The 19 T cell receptor beta chains reported below all come from one sample, sequenced in a study of blood T cell repertoires in COVID-19. Using immunoSEQ multiplex PCR, the repertoire was profiled, and TCRdb retains in-frame clones only, with some absent. The sample consists of 150,000 to 190,000 clones, about 86% of them appearing once. Sequenced input: PBMCs or T cells enriched from blood (not recorded which). The receptors shown here come from a man between 50 and 59 years old who had recovered from COVID-19.

V usage is TRBV21-1 and J usage is TRBJ2-7; no DNA check was done on the table's D call, TRBD1. TRBV21-1 is shown as a pseudogene. The CDR3 length is 15 residues. The CDR3 nucleotides are TGTGCCAGCAGCCTGGGACAGGGAATCACAGGCGAGCAGTACTTC. Translation gives CASSLGQGITGEQYF.

This clone has just a few counts. The V gene is TRBV7-9, the J gene TRBJ1-6; D remains ambiguous. CDR3 length: 13 amino acids. V shed 4 bases and J shed 9 bases, with 10 bases lying between them. Germline lookup yields CDR1 SEHNR and CDR2 FQNEAQ (reference sequence). The CDR3 bases are TGTGCCAGCAGCTCAAGAGGGTTTTCACCCCTCCACTTT. Translation: CASSSRGFSPLHF. Supplemented by reference TRBV7-9 and TRBJ1-6, the full variable domain reads DTGVSQNPRHKITKRGQNVTFRCDPISEHNRLYWYRQTLGQGPEFLTYFQNEAQLEKSRLLSDRFSAERPKGSFSTLEIQRTEQGDSAMYLCASSSRGFSPLHFGNGTRLTVT.

V gene TRBV10-2 combines with J gene TRBJ2-5, with D possibly matching TRBD1 (6 bases). Germline V gene lookup returns CDR1 WSHSY and CDR2 SAAADI. CDR3 length: 15 residues. V gave up 7 bases and J gave up 5 bases, with 20 bases separating them. The CDR3 DNA reads as TGCGCCAGCACCCAAGACAGGACCTGGGGGGAGACCCAGTACTTC. It translates to CASTQDRTWGETQYF.

In nucleotides, the CDR3 is TGTGCCAGCTCACCACGGAGAGGGGGCTCTGGATCAGACACCGGGGAGCTGTTTTTT. Its translation: CASSPRRGGSGSDTGELFF. The chain carries TRBV18 and TRBJ2-2; TRBD1 agrees at 7 bases. The V gene end was trimmed by 1 base and the J gene end by 3 bases; junction bases not matched to a gene: 14. Per germline, CDR1 KGHSH and CDR2 LQKENI. The CDR3 is 19 amino acids.

The J gene is TRBJ2-3, the V gene TRBV24-1; D not resolved. V dropped 2 bases and J dropped 1 base, with 6 bases sitting between them. The germline V gene encodes CDR1 KGHDR and CDR2 SFDVKD. This CDR3 contains 14 residues. The DNA of the CDR3 is TGTGCCACCAGTGATTCCCAGGGCACAGATACGCAGTATTTT. It encodes CATSDSQGTDTQYF.

V usage is TRBV5-1 and J usage is TRBJ2-5; no clear D gene. This CDR3 comprises 12 residues. The V and J ends lost 0 bases and 5 bases respectively, with 5 bases between them. Germline CDR1 SGHRS, CDR2 YFSETQ. The CDR3 loop is CASSLGSETQYF. The CDR3, as DNA: TGCGCCAGCAGCTTGGGTAGCGAGACCCAGTACTTC. The whole variable domain, filled in from reference TRBV5-1 and TRBJ2-5, reads KAGVTQTPRYLIKTRGQQVTLSCSPISGHRSVSWYQQTPGQGLQFLFEYFSETQRNKGNFPGRFSGRQFSNSRSEMNVSTLELGDSALYLCASSLGSETQYFGPGTRLLVL.

The rearrangement uses TRBV9 and TRBJ1-6, with TRBD1 as a possible D gene (6 bases). Germline CDR1 is SGDLS and CDR2 is YYNGEE. Trimming pared 5 bases from V and 10 bases from J, leaving 16 bases between. This CDR3 is built from 14 residues. The chain's CDR3 is CASRGAGATSPLHF. As DNA, the CDR3 is TGTGCCAGCAGGGGAGCAGGGGCTACCTCACCCCTCCACTTT.

V usage is TRBV11-3 and J usage is TRBJ2-3, with 11 bases that match TRBD2. Germline CDR1 and CDR2: SGHNT and YENEEA. This CDR3 contains 16 residues. Germline trimming cut 5 bases from V and 10 bases from J; bases unmatched to any gene: 14. The CDR3 DNA reads TGTGCCAGCAGCCCGCTAGCGGGGGGCCTAAAGGGTGCGCAGTATTTT. It specifies CASSPLAGGLKGAQYF.

The gene calls are TRBV29-1 and TRBJ1-2; no reliable D call. This CDR3 spans 12 amino acids. Trimming stripped 4 bases from V and 2 bases from J, with 8 bases between. In germline, CDR1 is SQVTM, CDR2 ANQGSEA. CDR3 amino acids: CSVVGGNYGYTF. CDR3 DNA: TGCAGCGTTGTGGGAGGAAACTATGGCTACACCTTC. The full variable domain, its missing parts supplied by reference TRBV29-1 and TRBJ1-2, is SAVISQKPSRDICQRGTSLTIQCQVDSQVTMMFWYRQQPGQSLTLIATANQGSEATYESGFVIDKFPISRPNLTFSTLTVSNMSPEDSSIYLCSVVGGNYGYTFGSGTRLTVV.

The chain uses TRBV3-1 (or the pseudogene TRBV3-2) and TRBJ2-1; D possibly corresponds to TRBD2 (6 bases). Between the trimmed V and J ends, which lost 0 bases and 1 base, there was a span of 13 bases. The germline V gene encodes CDR1 LGHDT and CDR2 YNNKEL (reference sequence). This CDR3 comprises 17 residues. Here the CDR3 reads CASSQESSSGSYNEQFF. The CDR3, as DNA: TGTGCCAGCAGCCAAGAATCAAGTAGCGGTTCCTACAATGAGCAGTTCTTC.

This clone occurred once. This sequence joins TRBV18 and TRBJ1-3, with 7 bases fitting TRBD1. Germline CDR1 is KGHSH and CDR2 is LQKENI. J gave up 0 bases and V 3 bases, and 2 bases lay outside the gene matches. CDR3 length: 15 amino acids. The CDR3, as DNA: TGTGCCAGCTCACCCGGGACAGTCTCTGGAAACACCATATATTTT. Amino acids: CASSPGTVSGNTIYF.

The chain joins TRBV9 to TRBJ1-1; 12 bases agree with TRBD1. Germline trimming cut 4 bases from V and 6 bases from J; bases unmatched to any gene: 7. CDR1 and CDR2 (germline): SGDLS, YYNGEE. The CDR3 is made up of 15 amino acids. The CDR3 spells CASSRTGTGGPEAFF. DNA for the CDR3: TGTGCCAGCAGCCGGACCGGGACAGGGGGCCCTGAAGCTTTCTTT.

DNA for the CDR3: TGTGCCAGCAGCTCAACCACATTAGCGGGGGCCCGGAATGAGCAGTTCTTC. It specifies CASSSTTLAGARNEQFF. V usage is TRBV7-3 and J usage is TRBJ2-1, with 9 bases that match TRBD2. There are 17 residues in the CDR3. V dropped 4 bases and J dropped 7; count of bases not matched to a gene: 14. Germline V gene lookup returns CDR1 SGHTA and CDR2 FQGTGA. Using reference TRBV7-3 and TRBJ2-1 for the parts outside the CDR3, the full variable domain is GAGVSQTPSNKVTEKGKYVELRCDPISGHTALYWYRQSLGQGPEFLIYFQGTGAADDSGLPNDRFFAVRPEGSVSTLKIQRTERGDSAVYLCASSSTTLAGARNEQFFGPGTRLTVL.

About this clone itself: At one end, the junction sequence differs from germline, possibly due to a read error. The chain uses TRBV24-1 and TRBJ1-4; 7 positions match TRBD1. The germline V gene has CDR1 KGHDR and CDR2 SFDVKD. The CDR3 totals 14 residues. Written as DNA, the CDR3 is TGTGCCACCAGGGTTGAGGGGGCTAACGAAAAACTGTTTTTT. Amino acids: CATRVEGANEKLFF.

This chain joins TRBV10-3 and TRBJ1-2, with D tentatively TRBD1 (6 bases). CDR1 is ENHRY, CDR2 SYGVKD, per germline. This CDR3 contains 16 residues. Trimming cost V 4 bases and J 2 bases, with 17 bases left between them. This CDR3 reads CAISGTPGQNNYGYTF. Written as DNA, the CDR3 is TGTGCCATCAGTGGGACTCCCGGACAGAACAACTATGGCTACACCTTC.

This sequence joins TRBV27 and TRBJ2-1; D may be TRBD1 (5 bases). The CDR3 has 13 amino acids. Trimming left V 6 bases short and J 5 bases short, with 11 bases between. Germline V lookup: CDR1 MNHEY, CDR2 SMNVEV (reference sequence). The CDR3 spells CASRGHLNNEQFF. The CDR3, as DNA: TGTGCCAGCAGGGGGCACCTTAACAATGAGCAGTTCTTC.

The chain is built from TRBV7-3 and TRBJ2-6; 8 bases match TRBD1. Per the germline V gene, CDR1 is SGHTA and CDR2 is FQGTGA. J lost 1 base, V lost 8 bases, and 7 bases had no gene match. This CDR3 contains 16 residues. The CDR3, as DNA: TGTGCCAGCGGGCGGACAGGGTATTCTGGGGCCAACGTCCTGACTTTC. This gives the protein CASGRTGYSGANVLTF. The variable domain in full, with the rest retrieved from reference TRBV7-3 and TRBJ2-6, is GAGVSQTPSNKVTEKGKYVELRCDPISGHTALYWYRQSLGQGPEFLIYFQGTGAADDSGLPNDRFFAVRPEGSVSTLKIQRTERGDSAVYLCASGRTGYSGANVLTFGAGSRLTVL.

This chain uses TRBV5-4 with TRBJ1-2, with D hard to call. CDR3 length: 16 amino acids. The germline V gene encodes CDR1 SGHNT and CDR2 YYREEE (reference sequence). V lost 3 bases, J lost 4 bases, and 19 bases lay in between. This CDR3 is CASSSAGDGSSYGYTF. The CDR3 DNA follows: TGTGCCAGCAGCTCAGCGGGTGATGGCTCCTCCTATGGCTACACCTTC.

The rearrangement links TRBV7-9 to TRBJ1-4, with D possibly being TRBD1 (6 bases). The CDR3 is made up of 14 amino acids. Trimming pared 4 bases from V and 5 bases from J, leaving 11 bases between. Germline CDR1 is SEHNR and CDR2 is FQNEAQ (reference sequence). DNA for the CDR3: TGTGCCAGCAGCTCAGGGACACCGAATGAAAAACTGTTTTTT. Amino acid sequence: CASSSGTPNEKLFF.